These 15 T cell receptor beta chains came from one sample sequenced in a study of cytomegalovirus exposure and HLA in healthy donors. PCR was performed using 60 Vbeta and 13 Jbeta primers. Measured with immunoSEQ multiplex PCR; TCRdb has only the in-frame clones, and not every one. The sample lists more than 120,000 clones; 75% to 90% were seen once. Sequenced sample: PBMCs. These receptors were taken from a woman younger than 45 in good health and CMV-seronegative.

The sample holds a few counts of this clone. The J gene is TRBJ2-1, the V gene TRBV4-1; TRBD2 agrees at 7 bases. The germline CDR1 and CDR2 sequences are MGHRA and YSYEKL. This CDR3 is built from 15 residues. J gave up 0 bases and V 3 bases, and 2 bases lay outside the gene matches. DNA of the CDR3: TGCGCCAGCAGCCAGACGGGGGGCTCCTACAATGAGCAGTTCTTC. This translates into CASSQTGGSYNEQFF.

This chain connects TRBV7-8 to TRBJ1-1; TRBD1 aligns across 7 bases. The junction had 6 bases not matched to a gene; V was cut back by 5 bases and J by 0 bases. The CDR3 totals 15 residues. CDR1 is SGHVS, CDR2 FQNEAQ, per germline. Here the CDR3 DNA reads TGTGCCAGCAGCGCCCGGACAGGTGTGAACACTGAAGCTTTCTTT. This encodes CASSARTGVNTEAFF. The complete variable domain, with remaining parts taken from reference TRBV7-8 and TRBJ1-1, reads GAGVSQSPRYKVAKRGQDVALRCDPISGHVSLFWYQQALGQGPEFLTYFQNEAQLDKSGLPSDRFFAERPEGSVSTLKIQRTQQEDSAVYLCASSARTGVNTEAFFGQGTRLTVV.

This chain uses TRBV6-5 with TRBJ1-1; 7 bases line up with TRBD1. Germline V gives CDR1 MNHEY, CDR2 SVGAGI. The J segment lost 0 bases and the V segment lost 6 bases, leaving 7 bases of the junction unmatched. This CDR3 spans 15 amino acids. CDR3 nucleotide sequence: TGTGCCAGCAGGTTGGGGGACAGACTGAACACTGAAGCTTTCTTT. It yields the protein CASRLGDRLNTEAFF.

This chain connects TRBV11-2 to TRBJ2-5; 9 bases are shared with TRBD2. The ends lost 4 bases at V and 4 bases at J; junction bases unmatched: 4. The CDR3 runs 14 residues. Germline assignment: CDR1 SGHAT and CDR2 FQNNGV. The CDR3 region is CASSWGTSPETQYF. As DNA, the CDR3 is TGTGCCAGCAGCTGGGGGACTAGCCCAGAGACCCAGTACTTC.

This chain connects TRBV7-2 to TRBJ1-6; 9 positions match TRBD1. This CDR3 region has 15 residues. Trimming at V came to 5 bases and at J to 9 bases, leaving 8 bases not matched to a gene. Germline V gene lookup returns CDR1 SGHTA and CDR2 FQGNSA. The CDR3 DNA reads TGTGCCAGCAGCCAAGGGGGACAGGGTACTTCACCCCTCCACTTT. Protein sequence: CASSQGGQGTSPLHF.

The table lists this clone with a count of one. The identical CDR3 is also encoded by other nucleotide sequences in the sample. The chain carries TRBV6-1 and TRBJ1-1; TRBD1 aligns across 7 bases. The CDR3 length is 13 residues. The germline V gene has CDR1 MNHNS and CDR2 SASEGT. V lost 3 bases to trimming and J lost 3 bases; unmatched junction nucleotides: 1. CDR3 nucleotides: TGTGCCAGCAGTGACAGGGGGGACACTGAAGCTTTCTTT. Its translation is CASSDRGDTEAFF.

V usage is TRBV10-2 and J usage is TRBJ2-3; 10 bases align to TRBD1. Per germline, CDR1 WSHSY and CDR2 SAAADI. CDR3 length: 15 residues. The V and J ends lost 3 bases and 5 bases, in that order; junction bases with no gene match: 5. CDR3 in DNA: TGCGCCAGCAGTGATCGGACAGGGGGGCAAGATACGCAGTATTTT. Protein sequence: CASSDRTGGQDTQYF.

The chain is built from TRBV19 and TRBJ1-5; possibly TRBD1 for D (5 bases). The germline V gene has CDR1 LNHDA and CDR2 SQIVND (reference sequence). The CDR3 totals 13 residues. V lost 11 bases and J 2 bases, leaving 13 bases between the germline ends. CDR3 protein: CAGGVSGNQPQHF. In DNA form, the CDR3 reads TGTGCCGGGGGGGTTAGCGGCAATCAGCCCCAGCATTTT.

This clone has only one observation. This chain links TRBV27 with TRBJ2-1; 9 bases agree with TRBD2. V was clipped by 5 bases and J by 4 bases; unmatched bases: 12. CDR3 size: 17 residues. Germline CDR1 reads MNHEY; CDR2 reads SMNVEV (reference sequence). CDR3 residues: CASSLRGSGSKYNEQFF. CDR3 DNA sequence: TGTGCCAGCAGTCTCCGGGGTAGCGGGAGTAAGTACAATGAGCAGTTCTTC.

V and J are TRBV5-4 and TRBJ1-1; D remains unclear. CDR3 length equals 14 residues. V was cut by 3 bases and J by 1 base, with 10 bases left in between. Germline V gene sequence: CDR1 SGHNT, CDR2 YYREEE (reference sequence). The CDR3 DNA is TGTGCCAGCAGCTGGAATGCAGGGAACACTGAAGCTTTCTTT. Translated, it gives CASSWNAGNTEAFF.

The genes are TRBV5-1 and TRBJ1-4; 8 positions agree with TRBD1. Per germline, CDR1 SGHRS and CDR2 YFSETQ. The CDR3 loop spans 15 amino acids. V was pared by 4 bases and J by 3 bases, with 5 bases of the junction left unmatched. CDR3 coding DNA: TGCGCCAGCAGCGATATACAGGGGGCTAATGAAAAACTGTTTTTT. This sequence encodes CASSDIQGANEKLFF.

The CDR3 region is CASSLEGGVYLTDTQYF. Written as DNA, the CDR3 is TGTGCCAGCAGCTTAGAGGGCGGGGTTTATCTCACAGATACGCAGTATTTT. The chain is built from TRBV7-8 and TRBJ2-3; a weak D match, TRBD2 (6 bases). Between the trimmed V and J ends, which lost 1 base and 2 bases, there was a span of 16 bases. The CDR3 sequence is 17 residues long. CDR1 is SGHVS, CDR2 FQNEAQ, per germline.

The chain is built from TRBV7-3 and TRBJ2-1, with TRBD1 matching over 9 bases. CDR1 and CDR2 from the germline V gene are SGHTA and FQGTGA. CDR3 length: 15 residues. The junction had 4 bases not matched to a gene; V was cut back by 3 bases and J by 4 bases. The CDR3 spells CASSFGTGPYNEQFF. CDR3 sequence (DNA): TGTGCCAGCAGCTTCGGGACAGGGCCTTACAATGAGCAGTTCTTC.

This rearrangement joins TRBV18 to TRBJ1-5; 8 bases agree with TRBD1. Germline CDR1 KGHSH, CDR2 LQKENI. Trimming at V came to 3 bases and at J to 4 bases, leaving 5 bases not matched to a gene. CDR3 length: 15 amino acids. CDR3 residues: CASSPTGEINQPQHF. CDR3 DNA sequence: TGTGCCAGCTCACCGACAGGGGAGATAAATCAGCCCCAGCATTTT.

The table lists this clone with a count of one. The chain employs TRBV4-1 and TRBJ2-7, with D possibly matching TRBD2 (6 bases). Per germline, CDR1 MGHRA and CDR2 YSYEKL. V was trimmed by 0 bases and J by 2 bases, leaving 14 bases between them. CDR3 length equals 16 residues. This CDR3 reads CASSQDSKPGAYEQYF. CDR3 nucleotides: TGCGCCAGCAGCCAAGATTCAAAGCCGGGGGCCTACGAGCAGTACTTC.